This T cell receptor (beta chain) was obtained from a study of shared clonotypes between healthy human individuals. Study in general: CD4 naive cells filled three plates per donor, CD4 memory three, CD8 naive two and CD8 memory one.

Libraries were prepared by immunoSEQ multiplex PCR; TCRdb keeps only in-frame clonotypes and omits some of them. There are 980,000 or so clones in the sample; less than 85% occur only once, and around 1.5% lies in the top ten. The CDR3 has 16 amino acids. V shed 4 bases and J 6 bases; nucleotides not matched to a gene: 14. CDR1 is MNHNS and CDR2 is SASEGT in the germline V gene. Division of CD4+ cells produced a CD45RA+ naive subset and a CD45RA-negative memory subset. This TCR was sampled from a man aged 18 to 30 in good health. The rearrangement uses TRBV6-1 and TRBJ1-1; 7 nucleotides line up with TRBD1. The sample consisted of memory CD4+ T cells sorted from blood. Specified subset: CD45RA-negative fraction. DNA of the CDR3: TGTGCCAGCAGTGGATACACAGGGGCTTTGTTCTCTGAAGCTTTCTTT. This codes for CASSGYTGALFSEAFF.